These T cell receptor beta chains were read from a single sample in a study of OX40 agonist ivuxolimab in advanced cancers. Here immunoSEQ multiplex PCR was the method, and the copy in TCRdb shows in-frame clones only, minus some. The sample contains around 67,000 clones, 87% of which appear only once. The starting material was CD4+ or CD8+ T cells sorted from blood, obtained in a trial of the OX40 agonist ivuxolimab. Receptor source: an adult with an advanced solid tumor such as melanoma, head and neck, liver or kidney cancer. Both conserved end residues are part of each CDR3. Each record gives: CDR3 DNA, CDR3 protein, V gene, D gene, clone size, J gene. A D gene is named only where the DNA matches it firmly. For some rows the clone size is stated as once, few or many, or as a class when expanded; others skip it.

DNA: TGTGCCAGCATAACGAACACTGAAGCTTTCTTT
CDR3: CASITNTEAFF
V: TRBV6-5
D: .
size: .
J: TRBJ1-1

DNA: TGCGCCAGCAGCTTGGCTCCAGGGGGTTACGAGCAGTACTTC
CDR3: CASSLAPGGYEQYF
V: TRBV5-1
D: TRBD1
size: .
J: TRBJ2-7

DNA: TGTGCCATCAGACGCCCGGGACAGGGGGCAGAGAGCACCGGGGAGCTGTTTTTT
CDR3: CAIRRPGQGAESTGELFF
V: TRBV10-3
D: TRBD1
size: .
J: TRBJ2-2

DNA: TGTGCCAGCAGTTCCGGGACAGGGTCTTCCGAGCAGTACTTC
CDR3: CASSSGTGSSEQYF
V: TRBV6-5
D: TRBD1
size: .
J: TRBJ2-7

DNA: TGTGCCAGCAGTGAATCCGGATTGAGCAATCAGCCCCAGCATTTT
CDR3: CASSESGLSNQPQHF
V: TRBV6-1
D: .
size: once
J: TRBJ1-5

DNA: TGTGCCAGCAGCAACCAGGGGAACTATGGCTACACCTTC
CDR3: CASSNQGNYGYTF
V: TRBV27
D: .
size: .
J: TRBJ1-2

DNA: TGTGCCAGCAGCGGTCGGTGGACACAAGAGACCCAGTACTTC
CDR3: CASSGRWTQETQYF
V: TRBV7-6
D: .
size: .
J: TRBJ2-5

DNA: TGCGCCAGCAGCCAAGATTCGGGGACAGTTGGTGAAAAACTGTTTTTT
CDR3: CASSQDSGTVGEKLFF
V: TRBV4-3
D: TRBD1
size: .
J: TRBJ1-4

DNA: TGTGCCAGCAGCTTCCGAGTGAACACTGAAGCTTTCTTT
CDR3: CASSFRVNTEAFF
V: TRBV7-8
D: .
size: .
J: TRBJ1-1

DNA: TGCGCCAGCACAGAGTCGTATGAGAATTCACCCCTCCACTTT
CDR3: CASTESYENSPLHF
V: TRBV5-1
D: .
size: .
J: TRBJ1-6

DNA: TGTGCCAGCATGACATATCGGACTATGAATTCACCCCTCCACTTT
CDR3: CASMTYRTMNSPLHF
V: TRBV2
D: .
size: once
J: TRBJ1-6

DNA: TGTGCCAGCATCAGGGGGGAGAATGAAGCTTTCTTT
CDR3: CASIRGENEAFF
V: TRBV28
D: TRBD1
size: .
J: TRBJ1-1

DNA: TGTGCCAGCAGCTTAGCGTTTAGCGGGGGGGCCGGGTCAGATACGCAGTATTTT
CDR3: CASSLAFSGGAGSDTQYF
V: TRBV7-2
D: TRBD2
size: .
J: TRBJ2-3

DNA: TGTGCCAGCGGGTTAGCCAAAAACATTCAGTACTTC
CDR3: CASGLAKNIQYF
V: TRBV28
D: .
size: .
J: TRBJ2-4

DNA: TGCGCCAGCAGCTTGGTCCAGGGGGCTCGTATCACAGATACGCAGTATTTT
CDR3: CASSLVQGARITDTQYF
V: TRBV5-1
D: TRBD1
size: .
J: TRBJ2-3

DNA: TGTGCCAGTAGTGAGCGTAGCAGCTCCTACAATGAGCAGTTCTTC
CDR3: CASSERSSSYNEQFF
V: TRBV19
D: .
size: .
J: TRBJ2-1

DNA: TGTGCCAGCAGAGACTACCCCCGTGGCGGACTCTCTGGAAACACCATATATTTT
CDR3: CASRDYPRGGLSGNTIYF
V: TRBV2
D: .
size: .
J: TRBJ1-3